This passage covers 8 T cell receptor beta chains from one sample sequenced in a study of T cell changes during pregnancy in multiple sclerosis. Using immunoSEQ multiplex PCR, the repertoire was profiled, and TCRdb retains in-frame clones only, with some absent. The table has about 50,000 clones, approximately 94% seen once. Sequenced material: CD4+ T cells from peripheral blood mononuclear cells, taken in the third trimester of pregnancy. All receptors come from a female donor with multiple sclerosis, enrolled in a pregnancy study.

This chain joins TRBV9 and TRBJ2-1; D remains unclear. V was shortened by 2 bases and J by 0 bases, with 21 bases between the two germline ends. The CDR3 runs 19 residues. Germline V gene sequence: CDR1 SGDLS, CDR2 YYNGEE. CDR3 nucleotide sequence: TGTGCCAGCAGCGTCCAACCCATAGCTAGAGTACCCTCCTACAATGAGCAGTTCTTC. This sequence encodes CASSVQPIARVPSYNEQFF.

This chain joins TRBV6-5 and TRBJ2-3, with no clear D. This CDR3 is built from 12 residues. Trimming took 4 bases from V and 2 from J, leaving 4 bases between them. Germline V gene sequence: CDR1 MNHEY, CDR2 SVGAGI. The CDR3, as DNA: TGTGCCAGCAGTTTAAACACAGATACGCAGTATTTT. Protein product: CASSLNTDTQYF.

For the CDR3, the DNA is TGCGCCAGCAGCCCCGTACCAGACAGGGGGTATGGGAGCAATCAGCCCCAGCATTTT. Its protein is CASSPVPDRGYGSNQPQHF. The V call is TRBV5-1, the J call TRBJ1-5, with 9 bases that match TRBD1. The CDR3 extends over 19 amino acids. Germline V CDR1 and CDR2: SGHRS, YFSETQ. J was trimmed by 1 base and V by 4 bases; bases with no gene match: 15.

This chain connects TRBV5-1 to TRBJ2-7, with 10 bases aligning to TRBD1. With 6 bases clipped from V and 2 bases from J, the junction kept 5 bases outside the gene matches. CDR3 length: 14 amino acids. CDR1 SGHRS and CDR2 YFSETQ come from the germline V gene. The CDR3 DNA reads TGCGCCAGCAAGGTTGGACAGGGGGCCTACGAGCAGTACTTC. It is translated as CASKVGQGAYEQYF.

This chain joins TRBV6-1 and TRBJ1-5; perhaps TRBD1 as D (5 bases). The ends were cut back, 4 bases at V and 6 bases at J, with 16 bases in the middle. CDR3 length: 15 residues. The germline V gene has CDR1 MNHNS and CDR2 SASEGT. The CDR3 coding sequence is TGTGCCAGCAGTGTTTACCCGGGGGTATTTCAGCCCCAGCATTTT. Its protein is CASSVYPGVFQPQHF.

This chain joins TRBV7-2 and TRBJ2-7; 7 nucleotides match TRBD1. Trimming at V came to 3 bases and at J to 4 bases, leaving 6 bases not matched to a gene. The germline CDR1 and CDR2 sequences are SGHTA and FQGNSA. This CDR3 is 14 amino acids long. The CDR3 sequence: CASSLTGFGYEQYF. Written as DNA, the CDR3 is TGTGCCAGCAGCTTGACAGGGTTCGGGTACGAGCAGTACTTC.

V and J are TRBV14 and TRBJ1-1; no definite D call. V lost 4 bases and J 3 bases, leaving 9 bases between the germline ends. Per the germline V gene, CDR1 is SGHDN and CDR2 is FVKESK. The CDR3 loop spans 13 amino acids. In DNA, the CDR3 is TGTGCCAGCAGCCCAATCAGCGACACTGAAGCTTTCTTT. It yields the protein CASSPISDTEAFF.

This chain joins TRBV4-3 and TRBJ2-3, with 14 bases fitting TRBD2. The CDR3 consists of 16 residues. J gave up 3 bases and V 4 bases, and 3 bases lay outside the gene matches. In germline, CDR1 is LGHNA, CDR2 YSLEER. CDR3 in DNA: TGCGCCAGCAGCCCCAGACTAGCGGGGGGGACAGATACGCAGTATTTT. Translating it yields CASSPRLAGGTDTQYF.